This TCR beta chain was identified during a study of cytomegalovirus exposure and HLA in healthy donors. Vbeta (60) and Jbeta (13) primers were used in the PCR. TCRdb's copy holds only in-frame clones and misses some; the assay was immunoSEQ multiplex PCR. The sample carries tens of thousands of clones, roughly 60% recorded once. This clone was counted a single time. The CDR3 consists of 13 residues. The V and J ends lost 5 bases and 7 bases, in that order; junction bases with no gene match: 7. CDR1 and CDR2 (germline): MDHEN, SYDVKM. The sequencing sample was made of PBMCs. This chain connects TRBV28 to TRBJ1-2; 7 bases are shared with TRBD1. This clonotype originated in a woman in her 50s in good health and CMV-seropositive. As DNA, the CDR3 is TGTGCCAGCAGTCGGATGACAGGGTTTGGCTACACCTTC. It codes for CASSRMTGFGYTF.